Listed below are T cell receptor beta chains from one sample, sequenced in a study of healthy donors' naive CD4 and CD8 T cells. TCRdb reprocessed the reads via MiXCR and lists one record per CDR3 protein. The table has about 180,000 distinct CDR3 sequences, about 70% seen once. Material for sequencing was naive CD4+ and CD8+ T cells sorted from blood, pooled from several donors. Source of these receptors: a pool of human donors in good health; the sample pools cells from several healthy donors. Both conserved end residues are part of each CDR3. A D gene is named only where the DNA matches it firmly. Size tells how often a clone was seen (once, few, many) or the class of an expanded clone, and some rows leave it out.

j_gene,d_gene,len,v_gene,abundance,CDR3aa,CDR3nt
TRBJ1-1,NA,15,TRBV29-1,NA,CSVDRRQGLNTEAFF,TGCAGCGTTGATCGGCGTCAAGGATTGAACACTGAAGCTTTCTTT
TRBJ2-3,NA,16,TRBV29-1,NA,CSVDGSGDGLMDTQYF,TGCAGCGTTGACGGTTCCGGGGACGGACTCATGGATACGCAGTATTTT
TRBJ2-5,NA,11,TRBV10-1,NA,CASGDGETQYF,TGCGCCAGCGGGGATGGAGAGACCCAGTACTTC
TRBJ1-2,NA,16,TRBV2,NA,CAETQQSSVHLYGYTF,TGTGCCGAAACCCAACAGTCTTCGGTGCACCTCTATGGCTACACCTTC
TRBJ2-3,NA,13,TRBV6-5,NA,CASSHGILDTQYF,TGTGCCAGCAGTCACGGGATCCTAGATACGCAGTATTTT
TRBJ1-1,NA,12,TRBV29-1,NA,CSVETVNTEAFF,TGCAGCGTTGAAACAGTGAACACTGAAGCTTTCTTT
TRBJ2-3,TRBD1,15,TRBV6-1,NA,CASTSDRASTDTQYF,TGTGCCAGCACTTCGGACAGGGCCTCCACAGATACGCAGTATTTT
TRBJ2-1,NA,13,TRBV29-1,NA,CSVEEDGALGGFF,TGCAGCGTTGAAGAAGATGGGGCCCTGGGAGGGTTCTTC
TRBJ2-5,NA,15,TRBV29-1,NA,CSVKEQLDHQETQYF,TGCAGCGTTAAAGAGCAACTAGACCACCAAGAGACCCAGTACTTC
TRBJ1-3,NA,13,TRBV30,NA,CAWTGDSGNTIYF,TGTGCCTGGACAGGTGACTCTGGAAACACCATATATTTT
TRBJ1-1,NA,12,TRBV29-1,few,CSVRTVNTEAFF,TGCAGCGTGCGGACCGTGAACACTGAAGCTTTCTTT
TRBJ1-1,NA,13,TRBV10-3,NA,CAIRINRDTEAFF,TGTGCCATCAGAATAAACCGGGACACTGAAGCTTTCTTT
TRBJ2-6,NA,16,TRBV6-5,NA,CASSTRTGSGANVLTF,TGTGCCAGCAGTACGCGGACGGGCTCTGGGGCCAACGTCCTGACTTTC
TRBJ2-1,NA,14,TRBV6-5,NA,CASSRRTGRDEQFF,TGTGCCAGCAGCCGACGGACAGGGAGGGATGAGCAGTTCTTC
TRBJ2-4,NA,12,TRBV5-1,NA,CASSFQENIQYF,TGCGCCAGCAGCTTTCAAGAAAACATTCAGTACTTC
TRBJ1-1,TRBD1,13,TRBV30,NA,CAWRGQGHTEAFF,TGTGCCTGGAGGGGACAGGGTCACACTGAAGCTTTCTTT
TRBJ2-5,TRBD2,18,TRBV10-3,NA,CAISESVVREAWQETQYF,TGTGCCATCAGTGAGTCTGTGGTTCGGGAGGCTTGGCAAGAGACCCAGTACTTC
TRBJ1-1,NA,14,TRBV27,NA,CASSLQNMNTEAFF,TGTGCCAGCAGTTTACAGAACATGAACACTGAAGCTTTCTTT
TRBJ2-3,TRBD2,15,TRBV6-5,NA,CASSYSGLDTDTQYF,TGTGCCAGCAGTTACAGCGGACTAGACACAGATACGCAGTATTTT
TRBJ2-1,NA,13,TRBV24-1,NA,CATQRGSYNEQFF,TGTGCCACCCAGAGGGGCTCCTACAATGAGCAGTTCTTC
TRBJ2-7,TRBD1,15,TRBV13,NA,CASSLGTGHHYEQYF,TGTGCCAGCAGCCTTGGGACAGGACATCACTACGAGCAGTACTTC
TRBJ2-1,TRBD1,16,TRBV29-1,NA,CSVGPLGQGLDNEQFF,TGCAGCGTTGGCCCGCTAGGACAGGGTCTGGACAATGAGCAGTTCTTC
TRBJ2-7,TRBD2,16,TRBV19,NA,CASSIGLTSGVYEQYF,TGTGCCAGTAGTATAGGGCTGACTAGCGGGGTTTACGAGCAGTACTTC
TRBJ1-5,NA,13,TRBV19,few,CASTPGDPQPQHF,TGTGCCAGTACACCCGGGGATCCTCAGCCCCAGCATTTT
TRBJ1-1,NA,14,TRBV27,NA,CASSLWWGDTEAFF,TGTGCCAGCAGTTTATGGTGGGGAGACACTGAAGCTTTCTTT
TRBJ1-2,NA,13,TRBV12-5,few,CASALSTTDGYTF,TGTGCTAGTGCCTTGTCGACGACAGATGGCTACACCTTC
TRBJ1-2,NA,12,TRBV15,NA,CATSRDLYGYTF,TGTGCCACCAGCAGAGATCTCTATGGCTACACCTTC
TRBJ1-2,NA,15,TRBV29-1,few,CSVEDPRGGGYGYTF,TGCAGCGTTGAAGATCCCCGAGGAGGGGGCTATGGCTACACCTTC
TRBJ1-2,NA,15,TRBV6-6,NA,CASSNLRDVKSGYTF,TGTGCCAGCAGCAATCTCCGGGACGTAAAGAGTGGCTACACCTTC
TRBJ2-1,NA,10,TRBV20-1,NA,CSARIDEQFF,TGCAGTGCTAGAATCGATGAGCAGTTCTTC
TRBJ2-1,TRBD2,14,TRBV29-1,NA,CSVFSGRAGDEQFF,TGCAGCGTTTTTAGCGGGAGGGCAGGCGATGAGCAGTTCTTC